These 15 T cell receptor beta chains were all obtained from the same sample, sequenced in a study of blood T cell repertoires in COVID-19. Measured with immunoSEQ multiplex PCR; TCRdb has only the in-frame clones, and not every one. This sample carries about 170,000 clones, around 89% of them seen once, and the ten largest clones take roughly 2%. Sequencing used peripheral blood. The receptors here all came from a middle-aged man who had recovered from COVID-19.

The V gene is TRBV7-9, the J gene TRBJ1-1, with 10 bases aligning to TRBD1. V dropped 1 base and J dropped 5; count of bases not matched to a gene: 10. The CDR3 sequence is 17 residues long. Germline V gene sequence: CDR1 SEHNR, CDR2 FQNEAQ (reference sequence). In DNA form, the CDR3 reads TGTGCCAGCAGCTTAGTAGGGACAGGGGTAGGGGGAACTGAAGCTTTCTTT. This gives the protein CASSLVGTGVGGTEAFF.

The CDR3 spells CASRTGTLYNEQFF. CDR3 nucleotides: TGTGCCAGTAGGACAGGGACCTTATACAATGAGCAGTTCTTC. The chain joins TRBV19 to TRBJ2-1, with 7 bases that match TRBD1. The CDR3 contains 14 residues. Germline loops: CDR1 LNHDA, CDR2 SQIVND (reference sequence). After removal of 6 bases from V and 4 bases from J, the junction contained 6 bases not matched to a gene.

V and J are TRBV7-3 and TRBJ2-3; 8 bases map to TRBD1. Germline lookup yields CDR1 SGHTA and CDR2 FQGTGA. This CDR3 contains 13 residues. The V and J ends lost 7 bases and 1 base, in that order; junction bases with no gene match: 1. The CDR3 DNA follows: TGTGCCAGCAAGGGACAGGGCACAGATACGCAGTATTTT. As protein: CASKGQGTDTQYF.

The genes are TRBV9 and TRBJ2-1, with D unclear. Germline-derived CDR1 and CDR2 are SGDLS and YYNGEE. With 4 bases removed from V and 5 bases from J, the gap between germline ends came to 4 bases. The CDR3 has 11 residues. The CDR3 bases are TGTGCCAGCAGCACAAACAATGAGCAGTTCTTC. As protein: CASSTNNEQFF.

This clone was seen just once. This chain links TRBV28 with TRBJ1-5; TRBD1 matches 10 bases. Germline V CDR1 and CDR2: MDHEN, SYDVKM. The CDR3 consists of 15 residues. J was trimmed by 5 bases and V by 5 bases; bases with no gene match: 6. The CDR3 reads CASSRAGTGDQPQHF. CDR3 coding DNA: TGTGCCAGCAGTCGGGCTGGGACAGGGGATCAGCCCCAGCATTTT.

Here the CDR3 reads CSVLGDSQNTEAFF. CDR3 nucleotide sequence: TGCAGCGTTCTAGGGGACAGTCAGAACACTGAAGCTTTCTTT. The genes are TRBV29-1 and TRBJ1-1, with TRBD1 matching 7 bases. Per germline, CDR1 SQVTM and CDR2 ANQGSEA. The CDR3 has 14 residues. The V gene end was trimmed by 5 bases and the J gene end by 1 base; junction bases not matched to a gene: 7.

V is TRBV6-5 and J is TRBJ1-1; 10 bases map to TRBD1. V shed 6 bases, J shed 3 bases, and the junction held 4 bases outside the gene matches. The CDR3 totals 14 residues. Germline-derived CDR1 and CDR2 are MNHEY and SVGAGI. The CDR3 DNA reads TGTGCCAGCAGAGACAGGGGGCTCGACACTGAAGCTTTCTTT. Translating it yields CASRDRGLDTEAFF.

The rearrangement links TRBV6-5 to TRBJ1-4, with D perhaps matching TRBD1 (6 bases). Germline CDR1 MNHEY, CDR2 SVGAGI. The CDR3 totals 16 residues. V gave up 1 base and J gave up 8 bases, with 17 bases separating them. DNA of the CDR3: TGTGCCAGCAGTTACTTCAGGGGAGGGGAAAGGGAAAAACTGTTTTTT. Amino acid sequence: CASSYFRGGEREKLFF.

V is TRBV4-3 and J is TRBJ2-7; D gene uncertain. There are 15 residues in the CDR3. V was shortened by 3 bases and J by 4 bases, with 16 bases between the two germline ends. Germline V gene lookup returns CDR1 LGHNA and CDR2 YSLEER. This CDR3 reads CASSQAAEAFYEQYF. In nucleotides, the CDR3 is TGCGCCAGCAGCCAGGCAGCAGAGGCCTTTTACGAGCAGTACTTC.

This chain joins TRBV5-1 and TRBJ2-3, with a weak D call TRBD2 (6 bases). V was pared by 1 base and J by 4 bases, with 10 bases between. The CDR3 is 14 amino acids. The germline CDR1 and CDR2 sequences are SGHRS and YFSETQ. The CDR3 DNA reads TGCGCCAGCAGCTTGATGGAGGGGCCAGATACGCAGTATTTT. Encoded protein: CASSLMEGPDTQYF. Using reference TRBV5-1 and TRBJ2-3 for the parts outside the CDR3, the full variable domain is KAGVTQTPRYLIKTRGQQVTLSCSPISGHRSVSWYQQTPGQGLQFLFEYFSETQRNKGNFPGRFSGRQFSNSRSEMNVSTLELGDSALYLCASSLMEGPDTQYFGPGTRLTVL.

V usage is TRBV30 and J usage is TRBJ2-2; 7 bases line up with TRBD1. The CDR3 runs to 17 residues. Trimming at V came to 3 bases and at J to 0 bases, leaving 10 bases not matched to a gene. The germline V gene has CDR1 GTSNPN and CDR2 SVGIG (reference sequence). CDR3 residues: CAWSTTGLAANTGELFF. DNA for the CDR3: TGTGCCTGGAGCACGACAGGGCTGGCTGCGAACACCGGGGAGCTGTTTTTT.

The CDR3 loop is CASGPSAGTTEGYTF. CDR3 bases: TGTGCTAGTGGTCCCTCTGCTGGGACAACGGAGGGCTACACCTTC. This sequence joins TRBV12-5 and TRBJ1-2, with D possibly matching TRBD1 (6 bases). CDR1 and CDR2 (germline): LGHNT, FRNRAP. CDR3 length equals 15 residues. Trimming pared 5 bases from V and 8 bases from J, leaving 21 bases between.

The V call is TRBV7-8, the J call TRBJ1-5, with TRBD1 matching 10 bases. The CDR3 is made up of 15 amino acids. Germline trimming cut 6 bases from V and 3 bases from J; bases unmatched to any gene: 5. In germline, CDR1 is SGHVS, CDR2 FQNEAQ. CDR3 residues: CASREGQGNNQPQHF. CDR3 coding DNA: TGTGCCAGCAGGGAGGGACAGGGGAACAATCAGCCCCAGCATTTT.

In DNA, the CDR3 is TGCAGCGTTGGCAGCCAGGGGGCGGGGTATGGCTACACCTTC. Protein: CSVGSQGAGYGYTF. This chain connects TRBV29-1 to TRBJ1-2, with 8 nucleotides matching TRBD1. CDR1 SQVTM and CDR2 ANQGSEA come from the germline V gene. V lost 4 bases, J lost 5 bases, and 9 bases stayed unmatched. The CDR3 covers 14 residues. The variable domain in full, with the rest retrieved from reference TRBV29-1 and TRBJ1-2, is SAVISQKPSRDICQRGTSLTIQCQVDSQVTMMFWYRQQPGQSLTLIATANQGSEATYESGFVIDKFPISRPNLTFSTLTVSNMSPEDSSIYLCSVGSQGAGYGYTFGSGTRLTVV.

This clone was picked up a small number of times. The rearrangement joins TRBV2 to TRBJ2-3; D unclear. Deletions cut 3 bases from V and 0 bases from J, with 4 bases between. Per the germline V gene, CDR1 is SNHLY and CDR2 is FYNNEI. This CDR3 has 13 residues. The CDR3 DNA is TGTGCCAGCAGTGACCCTAGCACAGATACGCAGTATTTT. It is translated as CASSDPSTDTQYF.